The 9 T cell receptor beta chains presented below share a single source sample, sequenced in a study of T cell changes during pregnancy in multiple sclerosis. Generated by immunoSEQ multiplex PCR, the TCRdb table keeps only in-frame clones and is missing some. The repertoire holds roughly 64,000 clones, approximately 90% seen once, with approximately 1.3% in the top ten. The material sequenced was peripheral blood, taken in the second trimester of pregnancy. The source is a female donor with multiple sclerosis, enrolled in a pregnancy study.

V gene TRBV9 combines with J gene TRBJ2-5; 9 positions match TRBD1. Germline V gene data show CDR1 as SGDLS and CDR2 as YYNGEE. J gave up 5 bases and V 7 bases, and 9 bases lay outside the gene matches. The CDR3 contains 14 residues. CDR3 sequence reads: CASSLQGAGETQYF. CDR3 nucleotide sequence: TGTGCCAGCTCCCTACAGGGGGCTGGGGAGACCCAGTACTTC.

CDR3 protein: CASSLVAVGPYEQYF. The CDR3 DNA follows: TGTGCCAGCAGCTTAGTAGCGGTTGGCCCCTACGAGCAGTACTTC. This rearrangement joins TRBV7-2 to TRBJ2-7; D perhaps matches TRBD2 (6 bases). CDR3 size: 15 residues. V lost 1 base and J lost 2, with 12 bases in between. CDR1 is SGHTA, CDR2 FQGNSA, per germline.

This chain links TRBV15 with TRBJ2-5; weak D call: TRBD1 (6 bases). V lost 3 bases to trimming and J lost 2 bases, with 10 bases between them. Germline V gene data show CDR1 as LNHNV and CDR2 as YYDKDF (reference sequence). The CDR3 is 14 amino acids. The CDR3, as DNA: TGTGCCACCAGCAGGCAGGGGCCGCAAGAGACCCAGTACTTC. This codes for CATSRQGPQETQYF.

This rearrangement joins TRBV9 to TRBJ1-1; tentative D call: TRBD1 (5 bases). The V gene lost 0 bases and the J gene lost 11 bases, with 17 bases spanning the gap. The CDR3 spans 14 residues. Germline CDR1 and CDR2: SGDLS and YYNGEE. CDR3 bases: TGTGCCAGCAGCGTAGGTGGGGGAGGACTTGACGCTTTCTTT. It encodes CASSVGGGGLDAFF. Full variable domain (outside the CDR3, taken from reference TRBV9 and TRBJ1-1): DSGVTQTPKHLITATGQRVTLRCSPRSGDLSVYWYQQSLDQGLQFLIQYYNGEERAKGNILERFSAQQFPDLHSELNLSSLELGDSALYFCASSVGGGGLDAFFGQGTRLTVV.

The CDR3 DNA follows: TGTGCCAGCAGCTTGATCGGGGGGTACTCCTACGAGCAGTACTTC. Its translation is CASSLIGGYSYEQYF. This rearrangement joins TRBV5-6 to TRBJ2-7; TRBD2 agrees at 7 bases. V dropped 1 base and J dropped 0; count of bases not matched to a gene: 4. The CDR3 runs 15 residues. Germline CDR1 reads SGHDT; CDR2 reads YYEEEE. Full variable domain (remainder filled in from reference TRBV5-6 and TRBJ2-7): DAGVTQSPTHLIKTRGQQVTLRCSPKSGHDTVSWYQQALGQGPQFIFQYYEEEERQRGNFPDRFSGHQFPNYSSELNVNALLLGDSALYLCASSLIGGYSYEQYFGPGTRLTVT.

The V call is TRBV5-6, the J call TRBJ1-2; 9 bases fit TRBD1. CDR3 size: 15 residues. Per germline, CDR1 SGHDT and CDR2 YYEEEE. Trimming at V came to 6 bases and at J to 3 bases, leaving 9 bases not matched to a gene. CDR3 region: CASIPTGGTHYGYTF. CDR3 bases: TGTGCCAGCATCCCTACAGGGGGCACTCACTATGGCTACACCTTC.

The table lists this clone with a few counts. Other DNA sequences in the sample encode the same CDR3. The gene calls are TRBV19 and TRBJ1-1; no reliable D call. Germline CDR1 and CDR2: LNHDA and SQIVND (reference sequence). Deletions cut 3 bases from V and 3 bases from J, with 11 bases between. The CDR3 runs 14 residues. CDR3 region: CASSIIDRDTEAFF. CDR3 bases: TGTGCCAGTAGTATTATCGACCGGGACACTGAAGCTTTCTTT.

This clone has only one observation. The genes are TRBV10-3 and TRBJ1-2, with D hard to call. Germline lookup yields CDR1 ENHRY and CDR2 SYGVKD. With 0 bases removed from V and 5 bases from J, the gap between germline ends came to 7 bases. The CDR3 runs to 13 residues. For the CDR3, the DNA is TGTGCCATCAGTGAGTCGAGGGATTATGGCTACACCTTC. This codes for CAISESRDYGYTF.

The CDR3 sequence: CASSEYLREPQHF. CDR3 DNA: TGTGCCAGCAGTGAATACCTGAGGGAGCCCCAGCATTTT. The chain carries TRBV2 and TRBJ1-5; unclear D gene. CDR1 is SNHLY and CDR2 is FYNNEI in the germline V gene. The CDR3 spans 13 residues. Trimming pared 2 bases from V and 8 bases from J, leaving 10 bases between.